A selection of T cell receptor beta chains follows, all from one sample in a study of blood T cell repertoires in COVID-19. The protocol was immunoSEQ multiplex PCR, while the TCRdb copy is restricted to in-frame clones and leaves out a portion. The profile shows about 83,000 clones, 87% of them singletons. Sequences were obtained from peripheral blood. All receptors come from a woman aged 45-65 years with active or convalescent COVID-19. Each CDR3 is given with its conserved first and last residue. D genes are given only for firm matches. The size field is filled for only some rows; it gives once, few, many or a size class.

>TRBJ1-2|NA|TRBV18|TRBD1
CASSQTGIDYGYTF
TGTGCCAGCTCCCAGACAGGGATTGACTATGGCTACACCTTC
>TRBJ2-2|NA|TRBV19|NA
CASSIGGLGGELFF
TGTGCCAGTAGTATAGGAGGACTGGGAGGGGAGCTGTTTTTT
>TRBJ1-5|NA|TRBV5-6|NA
CASSLNRNQPQHF
TGTGCCAGCAGCTTAAACCGGAATCAGCCCCAGCATTTT
>TRBJ2-7|NA|TRBV11-2|NA
CASANTYEQYF
TGTGCCAGCGCAAACACCTACGAGCAGTACTTC
>TRBJ2-7|NA|TRBV10-3|TRBD2
CAISRSSGTSGGYEQYF
TGTGCCATCAGTCGTTCCTCCGGGACTAGCGGGGGTTACGAGCAGTACTTC
>TRBJ2-1|NA|TRBV7-3|NA
CASSLRPRDYNEQFF
TGTGCCAGCAGCTTAAGGCCCCGGGACTACAATGAGCAGTTCTTC
>TRBJ1-6|NA|TRBV9|TRBD1
CASSPDRGVVNSPLHF
TGTGCCAGCAGCCCGGACAGGGGAGTAGTAAATTCACCCCTCCACTTT
>TRBJ1-6|NA|TRBV30|NA
CAWRRSFDSPLHF
TGTGCCTGGAGGCGGAGTTTTGATTCACCCCTCCACTTT
>TRBJ1-5|NA|TRBV6-6|NA
CASSYEGQGNQPQHF
TGTGCCAGCAGTTACGAGGGTCAGGGCAATCAGCCCCAGCATTTT
>TRBJ2-1|once|TRBV11-2|TRBD1
CASSQRQGALDEQFF
TGTGCCAGCAGCCAGAGACAGGGGGCGTTGGATGAGCAGTTCTTC
>TRBJ2-7|few|TRBV30|TRBD1
CAWSDLPKTGVEQYF
TGTGCCTGGAGTGATCTACCTAAAACAGGGGTCGAGCAGTACTTC
>TRBJ2-1|NA|TRBV5-1|TRBD2
CASSLAGTSGGAGNEQFF
TGCGCCAGCAGCCTAGCCGGGACTAGCGGGGGGGCCGGGAATGAGCAGTTCTTC
>TRBJ1-2|NA|TRBV9|NA
CASSAGHLTNYGYTF
TGTGCCAGCAGCGCGGGACACCTCACTAACTATGGCTACACCTTC
>TRBJ1-2|NA|TRBV5-6|NA
CASSLPPEPNYGYTF
TGTGCCAGCAGCTTACCCCCAGAACCAAACTATGGCTACACCTTC
>TRBJ1-1|NA|TRBV9|NA
CASSVGPGGTEAFF
TGTGCCAGCAGCGTAGGTCCGGGGGGGACTGAAGCTTTCTTT
>TRBJ1-1|NA|TRBV4-1|NA
CASSQSDGVNTEAFF
TGCGCCAGCAGCCAATCCGACGGGGTGAACACTGAAGCTTTCTTT
>TRBJ2-7|NA|TRBV4-2|TRBD2
CASSHARRTSGDYEQYF
TGTGCCAGCAGCCATGCCCGCCGGACTAGCGGAGACTACGAGCAGTACTTC
>TRBJ2-7|NA|TRBV7-2|TRBD2
CASSQTSGGAAEQYF
TGTGCCAGCAGCCAAACTAGCGGGGGGGCCGCCGAGCAGTACTTC
>TRBJ1-1|NA|TRBV19|NA
CASSIAWTVEAFF
TGTGCCAGTAGTATAGCCTGGACAGTTGAAGCTTTCTTT
>TRBJ1-4|NA|TRBV5-3|TRBD1
CARSRQGVFNATNEKLFF
TGTGCCAGAAGCCGACAGGGGGTCTTCAATGCAACTAATGAAAAACTGTTTTTT
>TRBJ1-2|NA|TRBV7-2|NA
CASSFHRGQRANYGYTF
TGTGCCAGCAGCTTTCATAGAGGACAGCGAGCTAACTATGGCTACACCTTC
>TRBJ1-1|NA|TRBV4-1|NA
CASSQVPDTEAFF
TGCGCCAGCAGCCAAGTGCCAGACACTGAAGCTTTCTTT
>TRBJ1-6|NA|TRBV21-1|NA
CASEKNGLGTGTIDNSPLHF
TGTGCCAGCGAAAAAAACGGTCTGGGGACAGGGACAATCGATAATTCACCCCTCCACTTT
>TRBJ2-5|NA|TRBV5-8|TRBD1
CASSLDRGTETQYF
TGTGCCAGCAGCTTGGACAGGGGGACTGAGACCCAGTACTTC
>TRBJ1-1|NA|TRBV5-1|NA
CASSLAGDNIAEAFF
TGCGCCAGCAGCTTGGCCGGGGACAACATCGCTGAAGCTTTCTTT
>TRBJ2-1|NA|TRBV6-5|TRBD2
CASSYLGTSGGNEQFF
TGTGCCAGCAGTTACTTGGGGACTAGCGGGGGTAATGAGCAGTTCTTC
>TRBJ1-1|NA|TRBV7-2|TRBD1
CASTGAGTEAFF
TGTGCCAGTACAGGGGCAGGGACTGAAGCTTTCTTT